The clone carrying this TCR beta chain was seen repeatedly, ten times or more. What it recognizes is unknown. These data originate in a study of T cells in Graves' hyperthyroidism and ophthalmopathy. Notes on the study in general: The majority of expanded thyroid clonotypes above 0.001 also appeared in blood.

Amplification of TCR beta CDR3 regions used RNA as the template. A set of HTBI primers served as the primers for a first-round RT-PCR of the TCR CDR3. One entry per CDR3 protein results from TCRdb running MiXCR on the multiplex PCR reads. The sample lists 550,000 to 700,000 distinct CDR3 sequences; under 15% were seen once. Used for diagnoses were clinical symptoms, serum thyroxine and TRAb, thyroid ultrasound and orbital computed tomography. The PBMCs studied were ones that came from around 10 ml fresh peripheral blood. Germline V gives CDR1 SGHAT, CDR2 FQNNGV. Between the trimmed V and J ends, which lost 5 bases and 5 bases, there was a span of 6 bases. The CDR3 spans 11 residues.

The chain carries TRBV11-2 and TRBJ1-1, with D unresolved. Material: blood. The TCR comes from a middle-aged woman with Graves' ophthalmopathy. CDR3 residues: CASSRKTEAFF. The CDR3 coding sequence is TGTGCCAGCAGCAGGAAAACTGAAGCTTTCTTT.